The rows below give T cell receptor beta chains drawn from one sample of a study of T cells in Graves' hyperthyroidism and ophthalmopathy. TCRdb ran MiXCR on the multiplex PCR reads and lists one entry per CDR3 protein. The data show about 500,000 distinct CDR3 sequences, approximately 48% seen once. Sequencing used peripheral blood or thyroid tissue (not recorded which). These receptors were obtained from an adult woman with Graves' disease, either hyperthyroidism or ophthalmopathy (not recorded which). Each CDR3 is given with its conserved first and last residue. The D gene is left open where the match is weak. Clone size is given for some rows only: seen once, a few or many times, or a class if the clone is expanded.

cdr3_nt cdr3_aa j_call v_call clone_size d_call cdr3_length
TGCAGTGCTAATCCTAGCGGGTCCCCGGGCACCGGGGAGCTGTTTTTT CSANPSGSPGTGELFF TRBJ2-2 TRBV20-1 once TRBD2 16
TGTGCCAGCAGCTTAGCTACCGGGACAGGTGGCGCTGGGGCCAACGTCCTGACTTTC CASSLATGTGGAGANVLTF TRBJ2-6 TRBV7-9 . TRBD1 19
TGTGCCAGCAGCGTAGGCGTAGCGGGGCAAGAGACCCAGTACTTC CASSVGVAGQETQYF TRBJ2-5 TRBV9 . TRBD2 15
TGTGCCAGCAGTTACTCGGGGGTGAACACTGAAGCTTTCTTT CASSYSGVNTEAFF TRBJ1-1 TRBV6-2/TRBV6-3 many . 14
TGCAGCGTTGCCAGCGGATTGGCGAGGGGAGAGACCCAGTACTTC CSVASGLARGETQYF TRBJ2-5 TRBV29-1 . . 15
TGTGCCAGCAGCTTACAGGGGAAGGGCAATTACGAGCAGTACTTC CASSLQGKGNYEQYF TRBJ2-7 TRBV7-2 . . 15
TGTGCCAGCAGCTCTCATCTAACAGGGGTGGTTTATGGCTACACCTTC CASSSHLTGVVYGYTF TRBJ1-2 TRBV9 . TRBD1 16
TGTGCCACCAGTGATTTCGGTGAATATGGCTACACCTTC CATSDFGEYGYTF TRBJ1-2 TRBV24-1 . . 13
TGCAGCGTTGAGAGGACAGGGGACTATGGCTACACCTTC CSVERTGDYGYTF TRBJ1-2 TRBV29-1 . TRBD1 13
TGTGCCAGGCGGACCCGAAGGCGGGGATCCTACGAGCAGTACTTC CARRTRRRGSYEQYF TRBJ2-7 TRBV19 many . 15
TGTGCCAGTAGTCCCTCGCGGAGCAGCTACACCTTC CASSPSRSSYTF TRBJ1-2 TRBV19 . . 12
TGCGCCAGCAGCCACCTGGGGGAACAATACGGGATCACTGAAGCTTTCTTT CASSHLGEQYGITEAFF TRBJ1-1 TRBV4-1 . . 17
TGTGCCAGTAGTATGAGAGGGACATTTGGCTCTGGGGCCAACGTCCTGACTTTC CASSMRGTFGSGANVLTF TRBJ2-6 TRBV19 many . 18
TGCGCCAGCAGCCGGGATACGGCAGCGAAGACCCTTTTC CASSRDTAAKTLF TRBJ1-2 TRBV4-1 . . 13
TGTGCCAGTAGTGCCCCTAGCGGGGGAGAGACCCAGTACTTC CASSAPSGGETQYF TRBJ2-5 TRBV19 once TRBD2 14
TGTGCCAGCAGCTTAGTTGGGGGGGCCTCCTTTCAGCCCCAGCATTTT CASSLVGGASFQPQHF TRBJ1-5 TRBV11-2 . . 16
TGTGCCAGCGGGAGGGTTTCCGAGCAGTACTTC CASGRVSEQYF TRBJ2-7 TRBV10-3 once TRBD2 11
TGTGCCACCGCACCGGGACAGGCAAGCACAGATACGCAGTATTTT CATAPGQASTDTQYF TRBJ2-3 TRBV24-1 . TRBD1 15
TGTGCCATCAGTTTGACAGGGAATCAGCCCCAGCATTTT CAISLTGNQPQHF TRBJ1-5 TRBV10-3 . TRBD1 13
TGCGCCAGCAGCTTGGGACAGGGGGCGTACGGCGAGCAGTACTTC CASSLGQGAYGEQYF TRBJ2-7 TRBV5-1 many TRBD1 15
TGTGCCAGCAGTTTAGGAGTCCGGGACTCGCAGTACTTC CASSLGVRDSQYF TRBJ2-7 TRBV12-3/TRBV12-4 . . 13
TGCAGTGCTAGCCTGGGGGGAGAAAAACTGTTTTTT CSASLGGEKLFF TRBJ1-4 TRBV20-1 . . 12
TGTGCCAGCAGCGCCAGGACAGGCCTCCAAGAGACCCAGTACTTC CASSARTGLQETQYF TRBJ2-5 TRBV11-3 many TRBD1 15
TGCGCCAGCAACCCCCGACAGGGTAGCGTATCTGAAGCTTTCTTT CASNPRQGSVSEAFF TRBJ1-1 TRBV5-1 many TRBD1 15
TGCAGTGCTAGTCCTAGGGGTTACGAGCAGTACTTC CSASPRGYEQYF TRBJ2-7 TRBV20-1 many . 12
TGTGCCAGCAGCTCTCTAGGCAGAGCCTCTGGGGCCAACGTCCTGACTTTC CASSSLGRASGANVLTF TRBJ2-6 TRBV14 few . 17
TGCGCCAGCAGCTTGGCCCTACGGGGGACCGAAGCTTTCTTT CASSLALRGTEAFF TRBJ1-1 TRBV5-1 . . 14
TGTGCCAGCAGCCATACGACTAGTTACGAGCAGTACTTC CASSHTTSYEQYF TRBJ2-7 TRBV7-9 . . 13
TGTGCCAGCAGTCCAAGACCCAGCTCTGGAAACACCATATATTTT CASSPRPSSGNTIYF TRBJ1-3 TRBV2 many . 15
TGTGCCAGCAGCTTAACAGGGTCCTATAATTCACCCCTCCACTTT CASSLTGSYNSPLHF TRBJ1-6 TRBV7-9 many . 15
TGTGCCATCAGCGGCCCCTCTGGGGCCAACGTCCTGACTTTC CAISGPSGANVLTF TRBJ2-6 TRBV10-3 many . 14
TGTGCCAGCAGCTCCTATGCAACTAATGAAAAACTGTTTTTT CASSSYATNEKLFF TRBJ1-4 TRBV7-9 many . 14
TGCAGCGTCCTAAGGGATGCGAACACCGGGGAGCTGTTTTTT CSVLRDANTGELFF TRBJ2-2 TRBV29-1 . . 14
TGCAGTGCTAGAAATAGACTGGGACCCTACGAGCAGTACTTC CSARNRLGPYEQYF TRBJ2-7 TRBV20-1 many . 14
TGTGCCAGCAGCCCAGGCGGCGGGAGGGCCGTTCTGGGGGCCAACGTCCTGACTTTC CASSPGGGRAVLGANVLTF TRBJ2-6 TRBV7-8 . TRBD2 19
TGTGCCAGTAGTATTGGTCTGACAGGGCGTGAAGCTTTCTTT CASSIGLTGREAFF TRBJ1-1 TRBV19 . TRBD1 14
TGTGCCAGCAGGTACAAGAATCCCTACGAGCAGTACTTC CASRYKNPYEQYF TRBJ2-7 TRBV2 . . 13
TGTGCCAGTAGTACCAGAAGGGACAGGGGGCTTAATTCACCCCTCCACTTT CASSTRRDRGLNSPLHF TRBJ1-6 TRBV19 . TRBD1 17
TGTGCCAGCAGCCAAGCGGGACAGCCGGCGATGCGGTACTTC CASSQAGQPAMRYF TRBJ2-7 TRBV11-2 . . 14
TGTGCCAGCAGCCAAGATAAGACTAGTCTTGACGAGCAGTACTTC CASSQDKTSLDEQYF TRBJ2-7 TRBV3-2 . . 15
TGCAGCCAGGGGTTCTCCTACGAGCAGTACTTC CSQGFSYEQYF TRBJ2-7 TRBV29-1 . . 11
TGTGCCATCAGTGAGGGCAGGGGCCCTGGGGCCAACGTCCTGACTTTC CAISEGRGPGANVLTF TRBJ2-6 TRBV10-3 few . 16
TGTGCCAGCGGAAGGGAGGTTACCTCCTACGAGCAGTACTTC CASGREVTSYEQYF TRBJ2-7 TRBV7-9 many . 14
TGCGCCAGCAGAACGGGGCCTACAGGGAACTATGGCTACACCTTC CASRTGPTGNYGYTF TRBJ1-2 TRBV5-1 . . 15
TGTGCCAGCAGCAATGGACTAGCGGGCCACGAGCAGTACTTC CASSNGLAGHEQYF TRBJ2-7 TRBV7-9 . TRBD2 14
TGTGCCAGCAGCTTATATGGCGGGAGTCAAGAGACCCAGTACTTC CASSLYGGSQETQYF TRBJ2-5 TRBV7-2 . TRBD2 15
TGTGCCAGCAGTTACGATGGAGGCAGTTATGGCTACACCTTC CASSYDGGSYGYTF TRBJ1-2 TRBV6-5 few . 14
TGTGCCAGCAGTTTCCGGACGGCCCGCTCTGGGGCCAACGTCCTGACTTTC CASSFRTARSGANVLTF TRBJ2-6 TRBV6-6 few . 17
TGTGCCAGCAGCACCGGGACAGGGGGGCCAGAGACCCAGTACTTC CASSTGTGGPETQYF TRBJ2-5 TRBV7-2 . TRBD1 15
TGTGCCAGCTCACCAGGGGCTGGATACCAGCCCCAGCATTTT CASSPGAGYQPQHF TRBJ1-5 TRBV18 once . 14